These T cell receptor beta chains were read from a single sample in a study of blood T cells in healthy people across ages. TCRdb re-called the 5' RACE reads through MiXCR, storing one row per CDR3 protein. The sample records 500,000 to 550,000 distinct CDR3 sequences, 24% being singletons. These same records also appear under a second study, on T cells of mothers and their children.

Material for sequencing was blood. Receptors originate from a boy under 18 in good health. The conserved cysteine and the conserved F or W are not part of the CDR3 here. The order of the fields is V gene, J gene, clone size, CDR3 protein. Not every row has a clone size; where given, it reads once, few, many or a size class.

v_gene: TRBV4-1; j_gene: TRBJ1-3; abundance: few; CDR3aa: ASSQDQRSGNTIY
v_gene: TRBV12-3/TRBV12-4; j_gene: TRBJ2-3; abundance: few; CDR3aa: ASSLSSGSEDTQY
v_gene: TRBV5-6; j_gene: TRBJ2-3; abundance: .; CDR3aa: ASSWGQGARDTQY
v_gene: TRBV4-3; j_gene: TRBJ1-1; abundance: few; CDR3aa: ASSQDRGSGTEAF
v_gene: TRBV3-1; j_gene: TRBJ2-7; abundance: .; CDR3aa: ASSRSTGTSGEQY
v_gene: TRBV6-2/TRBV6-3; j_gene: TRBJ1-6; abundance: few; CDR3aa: ASTNTIGVSDNSPLH
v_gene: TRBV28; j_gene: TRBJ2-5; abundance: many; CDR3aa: ASSYSGRAWETQY
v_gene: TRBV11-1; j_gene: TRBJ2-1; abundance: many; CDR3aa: ASSVGLAGAYNEQF
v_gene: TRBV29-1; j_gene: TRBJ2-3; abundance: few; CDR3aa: SVPSLDKLPYGGDTQY
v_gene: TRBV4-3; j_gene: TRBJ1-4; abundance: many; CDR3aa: ASSQAGRGPGKLF
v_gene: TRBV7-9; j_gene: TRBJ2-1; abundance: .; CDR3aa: ASSLMIASSYNEQF
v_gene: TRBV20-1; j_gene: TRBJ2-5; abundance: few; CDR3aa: SARATNRGSVETQY
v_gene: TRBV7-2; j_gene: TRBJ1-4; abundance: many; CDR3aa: ASSLALGRASTNEKLF
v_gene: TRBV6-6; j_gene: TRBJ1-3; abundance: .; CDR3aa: ASSYGGIGNTIY
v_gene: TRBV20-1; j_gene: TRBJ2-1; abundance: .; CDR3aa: SASPAGYGNEQF
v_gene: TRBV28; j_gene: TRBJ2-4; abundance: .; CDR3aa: ASSRTSEGNIQY
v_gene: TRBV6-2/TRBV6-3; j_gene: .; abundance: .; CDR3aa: ASSQGLNFYEQY
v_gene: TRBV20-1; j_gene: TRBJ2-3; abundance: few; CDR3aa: SAKTGADTDTQY
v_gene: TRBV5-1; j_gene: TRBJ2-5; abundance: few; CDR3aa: ASSLQGTGETQY
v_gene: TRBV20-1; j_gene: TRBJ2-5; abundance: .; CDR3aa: SAGSGANQETQY
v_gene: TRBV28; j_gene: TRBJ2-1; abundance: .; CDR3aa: ASTPSGLATYNEQF
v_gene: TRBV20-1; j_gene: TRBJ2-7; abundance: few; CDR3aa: SACEPTGIYEQH
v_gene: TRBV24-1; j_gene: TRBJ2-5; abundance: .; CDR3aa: ATSDTGQGGTQY
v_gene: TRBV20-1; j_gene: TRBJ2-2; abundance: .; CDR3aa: SASDRMNTGELF
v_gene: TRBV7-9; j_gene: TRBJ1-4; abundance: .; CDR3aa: ASSLLGTSNEKLF
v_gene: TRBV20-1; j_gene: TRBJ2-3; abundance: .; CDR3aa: SASSRDTDTQY
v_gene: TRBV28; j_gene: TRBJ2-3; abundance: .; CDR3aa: ATGLAGGRGTDTQY
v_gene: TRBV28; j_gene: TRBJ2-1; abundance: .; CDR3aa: ASSSDGEQF
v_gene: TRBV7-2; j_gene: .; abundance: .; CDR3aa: ASSFIGLTQY
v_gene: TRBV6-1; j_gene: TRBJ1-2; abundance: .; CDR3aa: ASSVTVRTYGYT
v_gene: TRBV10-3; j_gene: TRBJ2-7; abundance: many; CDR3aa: AISESGYRRVYEQY
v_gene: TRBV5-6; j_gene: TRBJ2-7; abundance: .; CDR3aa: ASSSRRLYEQY
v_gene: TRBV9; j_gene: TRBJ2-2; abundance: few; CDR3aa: ASSVRYTGELF
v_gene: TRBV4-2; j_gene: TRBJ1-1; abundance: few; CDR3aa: ASSQFETMNTEAF
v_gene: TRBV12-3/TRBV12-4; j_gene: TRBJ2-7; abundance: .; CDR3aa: ASSLEEGNEQY
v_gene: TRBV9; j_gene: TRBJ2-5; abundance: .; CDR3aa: ASSVALAERETQY
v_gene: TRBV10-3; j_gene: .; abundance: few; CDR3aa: AISEPLRTGLETQY
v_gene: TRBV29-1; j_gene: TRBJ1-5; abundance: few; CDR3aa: SVAGQEDNQPQH
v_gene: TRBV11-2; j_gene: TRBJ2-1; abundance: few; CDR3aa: ASTLLRGRYNEQF
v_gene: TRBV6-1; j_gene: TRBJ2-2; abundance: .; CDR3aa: ASTILAGRPVAGELF
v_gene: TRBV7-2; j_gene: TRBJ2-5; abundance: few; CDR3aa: ASSLDDWQETQY
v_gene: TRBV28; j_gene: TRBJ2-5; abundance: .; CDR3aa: ASSLGNYRPLWF
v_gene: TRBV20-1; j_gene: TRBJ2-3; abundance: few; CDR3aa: SAPPGADTQY
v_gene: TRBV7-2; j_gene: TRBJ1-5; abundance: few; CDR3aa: ASSFRASAGNQPQH